The clone carrying this T cell receptor (beta chain) was observed many times. The antigen is undetermined. This specimen comes from a study of T cells in Graves' hyperthyroidism and ophthalmopathy. Study-wide results and caveats: Through a model of 13 V-J features, ophthalmopathy was separated from stable hyperthyroidism. Most thyroid clonotypes with frequency above 0.001 were detected in blood.

V was trimmed by 6 bases and J by 5 bases, leaving 10 bases between them. This CDR3 region has 12 residues. The germline gives CDR1 PRHDT, CDR2 FYEKMQ (reference sequence). TCR beta CDR3 regions were amplified from RNA. A set of HTBI primers served as the primers for a first-round RT-PCR of the TCR CDR3. Via MiXCR, TCRdb re-called the multiplex PCR reads, giving one row per CDR3 protein. The table records some 500,000 distinct CDR3 sequences, around 22% of them present only once. Each diagnosis was grounded in clinical symptoms, serum thyroxine and TRAb, thyroid ultrasound, and orbital computed tomography. PBMCs were obtained from roughly 10 ml fresh peripheral blood.

Material for sequencing was blood. This TCR was recovered from a woman between 25 and 40 years old with Graves' ophthalmopathy. The rearrangement joins TRBV13 to TRBJ2-5, with D hard to call. CDR3 coding DNA: TGTGCCAGCAGTCGGGCCGGGGAGACCCAGTACTTC. This codes for CASSRAGETQYF.